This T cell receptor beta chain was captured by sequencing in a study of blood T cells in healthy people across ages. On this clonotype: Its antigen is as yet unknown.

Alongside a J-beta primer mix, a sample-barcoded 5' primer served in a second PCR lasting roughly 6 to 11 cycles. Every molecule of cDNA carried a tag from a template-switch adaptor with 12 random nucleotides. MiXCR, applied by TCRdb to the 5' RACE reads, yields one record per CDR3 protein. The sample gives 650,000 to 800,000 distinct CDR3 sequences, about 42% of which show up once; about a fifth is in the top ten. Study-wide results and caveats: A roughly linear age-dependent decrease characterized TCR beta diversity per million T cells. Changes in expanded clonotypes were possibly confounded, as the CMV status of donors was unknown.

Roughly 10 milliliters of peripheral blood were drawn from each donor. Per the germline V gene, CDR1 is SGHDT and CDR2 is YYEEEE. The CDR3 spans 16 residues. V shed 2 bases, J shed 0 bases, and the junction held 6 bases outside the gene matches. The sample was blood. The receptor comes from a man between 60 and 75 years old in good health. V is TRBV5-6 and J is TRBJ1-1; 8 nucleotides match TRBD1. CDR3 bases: TGTGCCAGCAGCTTACCCAGGACAGGGATGAACACTGAAGCTTTCTTT. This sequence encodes CASSLPRTGMNTEAFF.